One TCR beta chain is described in this entry. Antigen unknown. The CDR3 is made up of 11 amino acids. Trimming pared 11 bases from V and 8 bases from J, leaving 13 bases between. A constant-region primer served to make TCR beta cDNA from 500 to 550 ng total RNA. Employing slightly modified ARM-PCR, three nested multiplex PCR rounds were run, and these gave rise to the TCR beta libraries. A C-beta reverse primer was combined with TRBV1-TRBV30 forward primers in the first two PCR rounds, and each round had 10 cycles. TCRdb re-analysed the multiplex PCR reads in MiXCR, keeping a single row per CDR3 protein. The sample includes roughly 78,000 distinct CDR3 sequences, roughly two thirds of them seen just once. This sample was taken from a study of tumor-infiltrating lymphocytes in primary liver carcinoma. Study-wide points: Whereas tumor region pairs overlapped more, tumor-adjacent and tumor-blood pairs overlapped less. About 7.5-25% of top clones, no more, were shared by all five regions.

Unsorted bulk tissue, roughly 20-33 mg of it, served as the source for co-extraction of RNA and DNA. The sequence was obtained from a woman aged 60 to 75 with primary liver carcinoma and hepatitis B virus infection. The gene calls are TRBV12-3 or TRBV12-4 and TRBJ2-1; D is ambiguous. The material sequenced was liver tumor tissue from sampling region 4. Subset meaning: tumor region T4, right-lateral pole. CDR3 protein: CAYSPSDEQFF. The CDR3 nucleotides are TGTGCCTACAGTCCCTCCGATGAGCAGTTCTTC.